The 29 T cell receptor beta chains presented below share a single source sample, sequenced in a study of vaccination and CD4 T cells after COVID-19. Treatment here: roughly nine-day PBMC culture with coronavirus spike peptide pools or control peptides (ViraFEST assay). These receptors' antigens are unknown. The Oncomine TCR Beta short-read assay sequenced DNA from cultured CD4+ T cells. TCRdb independently ran MiXCR on the PCR reads; one entry per CDR3 protein. Among over 14,000 distinct CDR3 sequences listed, roughly 51% were seen once. The sequencing sample was made of CD4+ T cells from blood, cultured in vitro. All receptors come from a human donor who had recovered from COVID-19.

The V call is TRBV7-2, the J call TRBJ1-6; D not resolved. CDR1 and CDR2 from the germline V gene are SGHTA and FQGNSA. This CDR3 spans 11 amino acids. Trimming pared 5 bases from V and 8 bases from J, leaving 4 bases between. The CDR3 region is CASSNDSPLHF. CDR3 in DNA: TGTGCCAGCAGCAATGATTCACCCCTCCACTTT.

This chain connects TRBV30 to TRBJ1-2, with 9 bases aligning to TRBD1. CDR1 and CDR2 (germline): GTSNPN, SVGIG (reference sequence). The junction had 15 bases not matched to a gene; V was cut back by 2 bases and J by 8 bases. This CDR3 is built from 16 residues. Here the CDR3 DNA reads TGTGCCTGGAGTCCCCTCCCGGGACAGGGTAGAAGGGGCTACACCTTC. Translating gives CAWSPLPGQGRRGYTF.

In this sample, this clonotype turned up a few times. This chain uses TRBV11-3 with TRBJ2-7; D ambiguous. In germline, CDR1 is SGHNT, CDR2 YENEEA. Trimming removed 5 bases from V and 3 bases from J, with 14 bases in between. CDR3 length: 14 residues. The CDR3 is CASSQAGILYEQYF. The CDR3, as DNA: TGTGCCAGCAGCCAGGCAGGTATTCTCTACGAGCAGTACTTC. The variable domain in full, completed from reference TRBV11-3 and TRBJ2-7, reads EAGVVQSPRYKIIEKKQPVAFWCNPISGHNTLYWYLQNLGQGPELLIRYENEEAVDDSQLPKDRFSAERLKGVDSTLKIQPAELGDSAVYLCASSQAGILYEQYFGPGTRLTVT.

This clonotype was seen only a few times. The V and J genes are TRBV2 and TRBJ1-5; 7 bases are shared with TRBD1. Losses at the gene ends were 4 bases for V and 7 bases for J; bases not matched to a gene: 7. Per the germline V gene, CDR1 is SNHLY and CDR2 is FYNNEI. This CDR3 spans 14 amino acids. The chain's CDR3 is CASSVRQGRQPQHF. In DNA form, the CDR3 reads TGTGCCAGCAGTGTGCGACAGGGTCGGCAGCCCCAGCATTTT. The variable domain in full, completed from reference TRBV2 and TRBJ1-5, reads EPEVTQTPSHQVTQMGQEVILRCVPISNHLYFYWYRQILGQKVEFLVSFYNNEISEKSEIFDDQFSVERPDGSNFTLKIRSTKLEDSAMYFCASSVRQGRQPQHFGDGTRLSIL.

This clonotype was recorded once. V and J are TRBV7-2 and TRBJ1-1, with 10 positions matching TRBD1. Germline V gene sequence: CDR1 SGHTA, CDR2 FQGNSA. Germline trimming cut 7 bases from V and 2 bases from J; bases unmatched to any gene: 4. This CDR3 is built from 14 residues. CDR3 loop: CASIRTGGNTEAFF. DNA of the CDR3: TGTGCCAGCATCCGGACAGGGGGAAACACTGAAGCTTTCTTT.

The chain combines TRBV6-1 with TRBJ2-1; 7 positions agree with TRBD2. Germline lookup yields CDR1 MNHNS and CDR2 SASEGT. The length of the CDR3 is 14 residues. The junction had 3 bases not matched to a gene; V was cut back by 7 bases and J by 0 bases. CDR3 amino acids: CASTPSGSYNEQFF. The CDR3 DNA reads TGTGCCAGCACACCTAGCGGCTCCTACAATGAGCAGTTCTTC.

This chain joins TRBV6-1 and TRBJ1-6; D is unresolved. Germline V lookup: CDR1 MNHNS, CDR2 SASEGT. Deletions cut 9 bases from V and 8 bases from J, with 17 bases between. The CDR3 is 14 amino acids. CDR3 nucleotides: TGTGCCAGTGGTCCCAGTACTCAGCATTCACCCCTCCACTTT. It encodes CASGPSTQHSPLHF.

This chain links TRBV11-1 with TRBJ2-1; 11 bases fit TRBD1. Looked up from germline, CDR1 is SGHAT and CDR2 is FQDESV (reference sequence). CDR3 size: 16 residues. The J segment lost 7 bases and the V segment lost 5 bases, leaving 10 bases of the junction unmatched. The CDR3, as DNA: TGTGCCAGCAGCCGAAGGACAGGGGGCGCGTCTAATGAGCAGTTCTTC. As protein: CASSRRTGGASNEQFF.

A few counts support this clonotype. The CDR3 spells CATSPRPGLATSYEQYF. DNA of the CDR3: TGTGCCACCAGCCCTCGTCCGGGACTAGCTACCTCCTACGAGCAGTACTTC. The chain joins TRBV24-1 to TRBJ2-7; 9 nucleotides agree with TRBD2. The CDR3 runs to 17 residues. Germline lookup yields CDR1 KGHDR and CDR2 SFDVKD. V lost 7 bases to trimming and J lost 0 bases; unmatched junction nucleotides: 12.

V gene TRBV15 combines with J gene TRBJ2-1, with D tentatively TRBD1 or TRBD2 (5 bases each). V was pared by 1 base and J by 7 bases, with 23 bases between. Germline V lookup: CDR1 LNHNV, CDR2 YYDKDF (reference sequence). The CDR3 has 18 residues. The CDR3 sequence is CATSRGTLGTGNRNEQFF. The CDR3 DNA sequence: TGTGCCACCAGCAGAGGAACCCTTGGGACGGGGAATCGAAATGAGCAGTTCTTC.

The rearrangement joins TRBV25-1 to TRBJ1-6; D not certain. V dropped 5 bases and J dropped 6 bases, with 8 bases sitting between them. The length of the CDR3 is 13 residues. Looked up from germline, CDR1 is MGHDK and CDR2 is SYGVNS. The CDR3 reads CASSHGVNSPLHF. CDR3 bases: TGTGCCAGCAGTCATGGGGTTAATTCACCCCTCCACTTT.

The chain recombines TRBV20-1 with TRBJ1-4, with D uncertain. Trimming took 5 bases from V and 6 from J, leaving 7 bases between them. The germline V gene encodes CDR1 DFQATT and CDR2 SNEGSKA (reference sequence). CDR3 size: 11 residues. The DNA of the CDR3 is TGCAGTGCTCCCCTTTATGAAAAACTGTTTTTT. Protein sequence: CSAPLYEKLFF.

V usage is TRBV6-2 or TRBV6-3 and J usage is TRBJ1-5; 8 bases map to TRBD1. The CDR3 loop spans 14 amino acids. V dropped 5 bases and J dropped 7; count of bases not matched to a gene: 7. Germline V CDR1 and CDR2: MNHEY, SVGEGT. Here the CDR3 reads CASSRQGAGQPQHF. In nucleotides, the CDR3 is TGTGCCAGCAGTCGTCAGGGGGCAGGCCAGCCCCAGCATTTT.

This rearrangement joins TRBV12-3 or TRBV12-4 to TRBJ1-5, with 8 bases lining up with TRBD1. The V and J ends lost 5 bases and 4 bases, in that order; junction bases with no gene match: 1. The CDR3 is made up of 13 amino acids. The CDR3 reads CASSRQGNQPQHF. CDR3 nucleotides: TGTGCCAGCAGTCGACAGGGGAATCAGCCCCAGCATTTT.

The V gene is TRBV6-2 or TRBV6-3, the J gene TRBJ1-5; D might be TRBD1 (5 bases). The CDR3 consists of 18 residues. Germline V gene lookup returns CDR1 MNHEY and CDR2 SVGEGT. V was shortened by 5 bases and J by 1 base, with 21 bases between the two germline ends. The CDR3 coding sequence is TGTGCCAGCAGTAAATCCCGCCGGGGGATGGCGAGCAATCAGCCCCAGCATTTT. It specifies CASSKSRRGMASNQPQHF.

This sequence joins TRBV19 and TRBJ1-2; 9 bases match TRBD1. This CDR3 spans 11 amino acids. Germline CDR1 LNHDA, CDR2 SQIVND (reference sequence). The CDR3 coding sequence is TGTGGCTCGACAGGGGGCTATGGCTACACCTTC. This translates into CGSTGGYGYTF.

The CDR3 DNA follows: TGTGCCAGCAGCTTCGAAGGGGAGCTGTTTTTT. This sequence encodes CASSFEGELFF. V is TRBV7-9 and J is TRBJ2-2; D remains unclear. The germline V gene encodes CDR1 SEHNR and CDR2 FQNEAQ (reference sequence). Trimming cost V 3 bases and J 8 bases, with 4 bases left between them. The CDR3 contains 11 residues.

This clonotype appeared a few times. This chain connects TRBV6-7 to TRBJ2-7; 7 bases are shared with TRBD1. TRBV6-7 is classed as an ORF, of uncertain function. Trimming took 1 base from V and 1 from J; bases not matched to a gene: 22. The CDR3 is made up of 21 amino acids. CDR3 DNA: TGTGCCAGCAGTTACTTTACTCGGCCGTTCAACCGGTGGACAGGTTCCTACGAGCAGTACTTC. This gives the protein CASSYFTRPFNRWTGSYEQYF.

This clonotype has only one observation. This chain connects TRBV10-3 to TRBJ2-7; possibly TRBD1 for D (6 bases). The CDR3 is 11 residues long. CDR1 and CDR2 from the germline V gene are ENHRY and SYGVKD. Trimming cost V 6 bases and J 5 bases, with 8 bases left between them. Here the CDR3 DNA reads TGTGCCATCAGCTACAGGGACGAGCAGTACTTC. Protein: CAISYRDEQYF.

This sequence joins TRBV2 and TRBJ1-4, with D tentatively TRBD1 (5 bases). The V gene's germline CDR1 is SNHLY and CDR2 FYNNEI. Trimming removed 10 bases at V and 4 bases at J, with 16 bases between. The CDR3 length is 14 residues. CDR3 loop: CATSPDTNNEKLFF. The CDR3, as DNA: TGTGCCACCTCCCCGGACACCAATAATGAAAAACTGTTTTTT.

The V and J genes are TRBV21-1 and TRBJ2-3; TRBD2 was called by the table and not checked on the DNA. TRBV21-1 is deemed a pseudogene. CDR3 length: 17 residues. CDR3: CASKYRGLAGTSDTQYF. The DNA of the CDR3 is TGTGCCAGCAAATACAGAGGACTAGCGGGGACTTCCGATACGCAGTATTTT.

J is TRBJ2-1 and V is TRBV20-1; TRBD1 matches 7 bases. The CDR3 contains 14 residues. CDR1 DFQATT and CDR2 SNEGSKA come from the germline V gene (reference sequence). V shed 5 bases and J 2 bases; nucleotides not matched to a gene: 6. Written as DNA, the CDR3 is TGCAGTGCTGGATCCGGGACAGCCTACAATGAGCAGTTCTTC. Encoded protein: CSAGSGTAYNEQFF.

This clonotype was counted a few times. V gene TRBV6-1 combines with J gene TRBJ2-2; TRBD1 aligns across 7 bases. The germline V gene encodes CDR1 MNHNS and CDR2 SASEGT. Germline trimming cut 6 bases from V and 7 bases from J; bases unmatched to any gene: 5. This CDR3 is 13 amino acids long. The CDR3 here is CASRNRGFGELFF. The CDR3 bases are TGTGCCAGCAGGAACAGGGGATTCGGGGAGCTGTTTTTT.

The CDR3 protein is CASGRTGYEQYF. CDR3 DNA sequence: TGTGCCAGCGGGAGGACAGGCTACGAGCAGTACTTC. This chain uses TRBV6-2 or TRBV6-3 with TRBJ2-7, with TRBD1 as a possible D gene (7 bases). V lost 8 bases and J 3 bases, leaving 11 bases between the germline ends. The length of the CDR3 is 12 residues. Germline CDR1 MNHEY, CDR2 SVGEGT.

This clonotype is categorized as medium-sized (0.01 to 0.1%). The chain recombines TRBV2 with TRBJ1-6; D ambiguous. Germline V CDR1 and CDR2: SNHLY, FYNNEI. This CDR3 has 14 residues. V was shortened by 4 bases and J by 10 bases, with 14 bases between the two germline ends. CDR3 sequence: CASSVTVGGSPLHF. The DNA for the CDR3 is TGTGCCAGCAGTGTTACAGTGGGTGGATCACCCCTCCACTTT.

This clonotype has a handful of counts. The V and J genes are TRBV28 and TRBJ2-7, with D possibly called TRBD1 or TRBD2 (5 bases each). V lost 6 bases, J lost 0 bases, and 15 bases lay in between. This CDR3 region has 15 residues. Germline V CDR1 and CDR2: MDHEN, SYDVKM. CDR3 DNA sequence: TGTGCCAGCAGCGGGGACGGCTGGTTCTCCTACGAGCAGTACTTC. It translates to CASSGDGWFSYEQYF.

The chain employs TRBV2 and TRBJ2-5; 7 positions agree with TRBD1. Germline V gives CDR1 SNHLY, CDR2 FYNNEI. V was clipped by 10 bases and J by 7 bases; unmatched bases: 9. This CDR3 contains 12 residues. CDR3 sequence reads: CATGQVVGTQYF. CDR3 nucleotides: TGTGCCACCGGACAGGTGGTGGGGACCCAGTACTTC.

Turning to this clonotype: Relative to the germline gene, one junction end is altered; a read error may explain this. The chain carries TRBV12-3 or TRBV12-4 and TRBJ2-3; TRBD2 agrees at 8 bases. The CDR3 covers 16 residues. The DNA for the CDR3 is TGTGTCAGCAGTTTTCGGCGGGGACTAGGTACAGATACGCAGTATTTT. Protein sequence: CVSSFRRGLGTDTQYF.

V usage is TRBV7-3 and J usage is TRBJ2-5, with 9 bases matching TRBD2. There are 15 residues in the CDR3. V trimming: 3 bases; J trimming: 5 bases; junction bases outside the gene matches: 7. Germline V lookup: CDR1 SGHTA, CDR2 FQGTGA. The DNA of the CDR3 is TGTGCCAGCAGCTTCGCGGGGGGGGATGGGGAGACCCAGTACTTC. Protein product: CASSFAGGDGETQYF.